The 24 T cell receptor beta chains below all came from one sample that was sequenced in a study of T-cell reconstitution after alpha-beta-depleted transplantation in children. A TCRbeta library incorporating unique molecular identifiers was prepared. TCRdb redid the calling of the PCR reads with MiXCR, one entry per CDR3 protein. The table shows 500,000 to 750,000 distinct CDR3 sequences, with roughly 30% occurring only once. The sample was PBMCs, taken before TCRalphabeta/CD19-depleted stem cell transplant. These receptors all come from a boy less than two years old with Wiskott-Aldrich syndrome, due to receive a stem cell transplant.

The chain employs TRBV7-2 and TRBJ2-1; no firm D call. The CDR3 totals 11 residues. CDR1 and CDR2 (germline): SGHTA, FQGNSA. V lost 1 base to trimming and J lost 10 bases, with 5 bases between them. This CDR3 reads CASSLVREQFF. The CDR3 DNA reads TGTGCCAGCAGCTTAGTACGCGAGCAGTTCTTC.

This chain uses TRBV5-1 with TRBJ2-5; 9 bases are shared with TRBD2. CDR1 and CDR2 from the germline V gene are SGHRS and YFSETQ. V lost 2 bases, J lost 5 bases, and 10 bases stayed unmatched. This CDR3 is 16 amino acids long. The DNA for the CDR3 is TGCGCCAGCAGCTTAAGACTAGCGGCAACAGGGGAGACCCAGTACTTC. Protein product: CASSLRLAATGETQYF.

The rearrangement uses TRBV12-3 or TRBV12-4 and TRBJ1-4; D is undetermined. The CDR3 runs to 11 residues. V was shortened by 7 bases and J by 8 bases, with 8 bases between the two germline ends. The CDR3 is CASIKGEKLFF. The DNA for the CDR3 is TGTGCCAGCATTAAGGGAGAAAAACTGTTTTTT.

This clonotype was recorded a few times. This chain links TRBV29-1 with TRBJ2-3; 9 bases line up with TRBD1. With V trimmed by 6 bases and J by 0 bases, 13 bases remained unmatched. CDR1 is SQVTM, CDR2 ANQGSEA, per germline. This CDR3 comprises 17 residues. The CDR3 DNA follows: TGCAGCGTCGTTGGGACAGGGAGGAGGACTAGCACAGATACGCAGTATTTT. This translates into CSVVGTGRRTSTDTQYF.

V is TRBV2 and J is TRBJ2-1; 9 bases are shared with TRBD2. Germline loops: CDR1 SNHLY, CDR2 FYNNEI. Unmatched junction bases numbered 11, after V lost 8 bases and J lost 9 bases. This CDR3 has 14 amino acids. CDR3 coding DNA: TGTGCCAGCGCCGAGAATAGCGGGAGATCTGAGCAGTTCTTC. Encoded protein: CASAENSGRSEQFF.

The chain carries TRBV5-1 and TRBJ2-7; 8 nucleotides match TRBD1. The CDR3 runs 14 residues. Germline lookup yields CDR1 SGHRS and CDR2 YFSETQ. J was trimmed by 0 bases and V by 5 bases; bases with no gene match: 4. The CDR3: CASSTGGSSYEQYF. In DNA, the CDR3 is TGCGCCAGCAGTACAGGGGGATCCTCCTACGAGCAGTACTTC.

Notes on this clonotype: Mismatch with germline at one junction end may stem from a read error. For the CDR3, the DNA is TGCGCCAGCAGGAACGGTAACATGATGTTGAACTCTGAAGCTTTCTTT. Its protein product is CASRNGNMMLNSEAFF. J is TRBJ1-1 and V is TRBV5-1; D is uncertain. The CDR3 is 16 amino acids. Germline-derived CDR1 and CDR2 are SGHRS and YFSETQ. The full variable domain, its missing parts supplied by reference TRBV5-1 and TRBJ1-1, is KAGVTQTPRYLIKTRGQQVTLSCSPISGHRSVSWYQQTPGQGLQFLFEYFSETQRNKGNFPGRFSGRQFSNSRSEMNVSTLELGDSALYLCASRNGNMMLNSEAFFGQGTRLTVV.

The V gene is TRBV15, the J gene TRBJ1-1; 7 bases agree with TRBD1. Germline CDR1 and CDR2: LNHNV and YYDKDF (reference sequence). This CDR3 is 15 amino acids long. Trimming at V came to 0 bases and at J to 7 bases, leaving 8 bases not matched to a gene. In nucleotides, the CDR3 is TGTGCCACCAGCAGAGAGTTGAGGGGGCCAAGTGAAGCTTTCTTT. This codes for CATSRELRGPSEAFF.

The chain is built from TRBV5-1 and TRBJ1-2, with D hard to call. Looked up from germline, CDR1 is SGHRS and CDR2 is YFSETQ. The CDR3 totals 13 residues. V was cut by 4 bases and J by 3 bases, with 10 bases left in between. The CDR3 sequence is CASSPTLYYGYTF. The CDR3 nucleotides are TGCGCCAGCAGCCCGACACTTTACTATGGCTACACCTTC.

The CDR3 nucleotides are TGTGCCAGCAGCTACTTCCTCGGGGGCAGGGGGCCGGTCCAAGAGACCCAGTACTTC. This gives the protein CASSYFLGGRGPVQETQYF. V and J are TRBV2 and TRBJ2-5; TRBD1 matches at 8 bases. The CDR3 is made up of 19 amino acids. V lost 6 bases and J lost 1; bases outside the gene matches: 19. Germline loops: CDR1 SNHLY, CDR2 FYNNEI. Variable domain in full (rest from reference TRBV2 and TRBJ2-5): EPEVTQTPSHQVTQMGQEVILRCVPISNHLYFYWYRQILGQKVEFLVSFYNNEISEKSEIFDDQFSVERPDGSNFTLKIRSTKLEDSAMYFCASSYFLGGRGPVQETQYFGPGTRLLVL.

This clonotype was seen a few times. The genes are TRBV27 and TRBJ2-3; 10 bases are shared with TRBD1. The germline CDR1 and CDR2 sequences are MNHEY and SMNVEV (reference sequence). The CDR3 has 16 amino acids. Losses at the gene ends were 5 bases for V and 1 base for J; bases not matched to a gene: 6. CDR3 nucleotides: TGTGCCAGCAGTACCCGGGACAGGGGAGGCACAGATACGCAGTATTTT. This codes for CASSTRDRGGTDTQYF.

To note about this clonotype: One end of the junction does not line up with germline, which may come from a read error. The chain recombines TRBV5-1 with TRBJ2-5, with 8 nucleotides matching TRBD1. Per germline, CDR1 SGHRS and CDR2 YFSETQ. This CDR3 contains 12 residues. CDR3 amino acids: CASSLDRETHYF. CDR3 nucleotide sequence: TGCGCCAGCAGCCTGGACAGGGAGACCCATTACTTC.

The J gene is TRBJ2-2, the V gene TRBV24-1; the D is unclear. From germline, CDR1 is KGHDR and CDR2 SFDVKD. The CDR3 loop spans 13 amino acids. Trimming shortened V by 4 bases and J by 4 bases, and 6 bases separated the two germline ends. CDR3 residues: CATSDRFTGELFF. Written as DNA, the CDR3 is TGTGCCACCAGTGACCGGTTCACCGGGGAGCTGTTTTTT.

The chain employs TRBV10-3 and TRBJ2-2, with D perhaps assigned TRBD1 or TRBD2 (6 bases each). CDR1 and CDR2 (germline): ENHRY, SYGVKD. V lost 2 bases and J lost 1, with 8 bases in between. The CDR3 has 15 amino acids. Here the CDR3 reads CAISERGLNTGELFF. The CDR3 DNA reads TGTGCCATCAGTGAGCGGGGGCTGAACACCGGGGAGCTGTTTTTT.

This clonotype was detected ten times or more. The J gene is TRBJ2-5, the V gene TRBV6-5; unclear D gene. CDR1 is MNHEY, CDR2 SVGAGI, per germline. The CDR3 runs 11 residues. The V end was cut by 8 bases, the J end by 5 bases, with 9 bases between. The CDR3: CASRLGETQYF. The CDR3 bases are TGTGCCAGCCGGCTCGGGGAGACCCAGTACTTC.

This clonotype was seen a few times. The chain carries TRBV20-1 and TRBJ2-3, with 12 positions matching TRBD2. Germline V gene sequence: CDR1 DFQATT, CDR2 SNEGSKA (reference sequence). The CDR3 loop spans 14 amino acids. The V gene end was trimmed by 6 bases and the J gene end by 3 bases; junction bases not matched to a gene: 4. The DNA of the CDR3 is TGCAGTGCCAGACTAGCGGGAGCGACAGATACGCAGTATTTT. Its protein product is CSARLAGATDTQYF.

CDR3: CASSRRRDSYEQYF. Written as DNA, the CDR3 is TGTGCCAGCAGCAGAAGACGGGACAGCTACGAGCAGTACTTC. The genes are TRBV7-8 and TRBJ2-7, with 7 nucleotides matching TRBD1. V shed 5 bases, J shed 3 bases, and the junction held 7 bases outside the gene matches. Germline lookup yields CDR1 SGHVS and CDR2 FQNEAQ. This CDR3 contains 14 residues.

The chain recombines TRBV12-3 or TRBV12-4 with TRBJ2-3, with TRBD1 identical over 7 bases. The CDR3 has 15 amino acids. Trimming cost V 6 bases and J 4 bases; bases outside gene matches: 10. The DNA for the CDR3 is TGTGCCAGCAGAAAGAGGGGGCAGGAGGCAGATACGCAGTATTTT. This gives the protein CASRKRGQEADTQYF.

This clonotype was found a few times. The rearrangement links TRBV4-1 to TRBJ2-1; TRBD2 matches at 7 bases. Trimming removed 7 bases from V and 2 bases from J; junction bases left unmatched: 2. Germline V gene lookup returns CDR1 MGHRA and CDR2 YSYEKL. The CDR3 spans 13 residues. The CDR3: CASMGGTYNEQFF. CDR3 sequence (DNA): TGCGCCAGCATGGGGGGGACCTACAATGAGCAGTTCTTC.

The table lists this clonotype with a few counts. The V gene is TRBV28, the J gene TRBJ1-1, with TRBD1 matching 7 bases. The CDR3 extends over 14 amino acids. Losses at the gene ends were 7 bases for V and 2 bases for J; bases not matched to a gene: 7. Germline CDR1 and CDR2: MDHEN and SYDVKM. CDR3 in DNA: TGTGCCAGCACCTCCGGGACAGCAAACACTGAAGCTTTCTTT. This codes for CASTSGTANTEAFF.

The J gene is TRBJ2-1, the V gene TRBV20-1, with 14 bases aligning to TRBD2. Germline-derived CDR1 and CDR2 are DFQATT and SNEGSKA (reference sequence). Trimming at V came to 1 base and at J to 7 bases, leaving 3 bases not matched to a gene. The CDR3 runs 15 residues. CDR3: CSARGTSGRNNEQFF. The CDR3 coding sequence is TGCAGTGCTAGAGGGACTAGCGGGAGGAATAATGAGCAGTTCTTC.

This clonotype was recorded a few times. The chain couples TRBV27 to TRBJ2-5; TRBD1 agrees at 7 bases. The CDR3 loop spans 12 amino acids. Trimming cost V 9 bases and J 9 bases; bases outside gene matches: 10. CDR1 is MNHEY, CDR2 SMNVEV, per germline (reference sequence). Written as DNA, the CDR3 is TGTGCCAGTGGACAGGAAAGGAGACCCCAGTACTTC. Its protein product is CASGQERRPQYF.

The chain employs TRBV3-1 and TRBJ2-3; 8 bases match TRBD2. Germline CDR1 and CDR2: LGHDT and YNNKEL (reference sequence). Trimming cost V 1 base and J 6 bases; bases outside gene matches: 6. The CDR3 length is 15 residues. Here the CDR3 reads CASSQVRGGLDTQYF. CDR3 nucleotide sequence: TGTGCCAGCAGCCAAGTTCGGGGGGGCTTGGATACGCAGTATTTT.

This chain uses TRBV7-2 with TRBJ2-3; 9 nucleotides agree with TRBD2. The V segment lost 1 base and the J segment 4 bases; nucleotides outside the gene matches: 6. This CDR3 region has 16 residues. The germline V gene encodes CDR1 SGHTA and CDR2 FQGNSA. The CDR3 here is CASSLEGGRVSDTQYF. The CDR3 DNA reads TGTGCCAGCAGCTTAGAGGGCGGGAGGGTCTCAGATACGCAGTATTTT.